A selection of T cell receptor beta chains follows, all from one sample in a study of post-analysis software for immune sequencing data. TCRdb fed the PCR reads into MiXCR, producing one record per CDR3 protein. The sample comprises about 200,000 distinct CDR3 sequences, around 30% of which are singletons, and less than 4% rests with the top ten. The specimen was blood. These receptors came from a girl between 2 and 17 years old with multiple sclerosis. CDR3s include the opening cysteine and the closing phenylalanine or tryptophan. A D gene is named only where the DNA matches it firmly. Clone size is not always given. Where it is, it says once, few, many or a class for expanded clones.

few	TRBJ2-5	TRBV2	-	TGTGCCAGCAGTGCAGGGGACTTCCCAGAGCAGTACTTC	CASSAGDFPEQYF
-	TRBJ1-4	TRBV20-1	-	TGCAGTGCTAGCGCAGGGCCTAATGAAAAACTGTTTTTT	CSASAGPNEKLFF
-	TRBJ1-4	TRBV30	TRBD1	TGTGCCTGGAGTGTTTCGGACAGGGATTATGAAAAACTGTTTTTT	CAWSVSDRDYEKLFF
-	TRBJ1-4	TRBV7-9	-	TGTGCCAGCACCTCGGACAGTTTTAATGAAAAACTGTTTTTT	CASTSDSFNEKLFF
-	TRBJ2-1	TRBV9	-	TGTGCCAGCAGCGTAGAAACGGCCTACTACAATGAGCAGTTCTTC	CASSVETAYYNEQFF
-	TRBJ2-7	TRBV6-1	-	TGTGCCAGCAGGTCAAGGGAGTGGGCCTACGAGCAGTACTTC	CASRSREWAYEQYF
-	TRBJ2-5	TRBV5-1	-	TGCGCCAGCAGCCTCACCCTGAGGGTACAGGAGACCCGGTACTTC	CASSLTLRVQETRYF
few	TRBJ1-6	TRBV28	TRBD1	TGTGCCAGCAGTTTATTGCCAGGGGGAAGCTCCTATAATTCACCCCTCCACTTT	CASSLLPGGSSYNSPLHF
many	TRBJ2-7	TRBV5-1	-	TGCGCCAGCAGCTTGATCGGGACGGGGGATTCCTACGAGCAGTACTTC	CASSLIGTGDSYEQYF
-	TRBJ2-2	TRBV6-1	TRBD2	TGTGCCAGCAGTGAACGGGGGGAAGGGGTGCTGTTTTTT	CASSERGEGVLFF
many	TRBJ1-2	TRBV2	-	TGTGCCAGCAGTGAAGATTGGGCAGGGACGAACTATGGCTACACCTTC	CASSEDWAGTNYGYTF
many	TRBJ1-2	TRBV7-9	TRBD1	TGTGCCAGCAGCCCCCCCGGGACAGGTTATCCAAAGAGCTATGGCTACACCTTC	CASSPPGTGYPKSYGYTF
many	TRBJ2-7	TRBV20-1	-	TGCAGTGCTAGGGACTACGAGCAGTACTTC	CSARDYEQYF
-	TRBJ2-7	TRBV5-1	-	TGCGCCGGCAGCTTGGAACTGACTCCCATCGAGCAGTACTTC	CAGSLELTPIEQYF
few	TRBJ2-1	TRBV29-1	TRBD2	TGCAGCGCCATTAGCGGGAAGGGGAATGAGCAGTTCTTC	CSAISGKGNEQFF
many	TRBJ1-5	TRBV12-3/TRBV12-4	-	TGTGCCAGCAGTTTCAGTCCTTATCAGCCCCAGCATTTT	CASSFSPYQPQHF
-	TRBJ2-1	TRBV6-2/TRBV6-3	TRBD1	TGTGCCAGCAGGCCACAGGGGGCTGCTAAGTACAATGAGCAGTTCTTC	CASRPQGAAKYNEQFF
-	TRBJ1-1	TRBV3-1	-	TGTGCCAGCAGCCAAGTAGTTGCGGTTATGAACACTGAAGCTTTCTTT	CASSQVVAVMNTEAFF
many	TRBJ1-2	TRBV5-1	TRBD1	TGCGCCAGCAGCATGGACAGGGTTTCCTATGGCTACACCTTC	CASSMDRVSYGYTF
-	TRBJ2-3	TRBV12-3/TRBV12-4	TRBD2	TGTGCCAGCAGTTCCAGGAGAGAGAGGACTAGCGAGACTGTCACGGATACGCAGTATTTT	CASSSRRERTSETVTDTQYF
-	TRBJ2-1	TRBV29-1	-	TGCAGCGTTCCGGCGAAGGGTGGGTTGACCTACAATGAGCAGTTCTTC	CSVPAKGGLTYNEQFF
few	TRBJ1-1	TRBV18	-	TGTGCCAGCTCACCTCCCGGGGTTCATGCTTTCTTT	CASSPPGVHAFF
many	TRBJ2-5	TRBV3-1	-	TGTGCCAGCAGCCAAGGAAGGGACCCGGTTCAGACCCAGTACTTC	CASSQGRDPVQTQYF
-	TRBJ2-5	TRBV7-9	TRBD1	TGTGTCAGCAGCATCATACCCCACAGGGGTTACCAAGAGACCCAGTACTTC	CVSSIIPHRGYQETQYF
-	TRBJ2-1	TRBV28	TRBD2	TGTGCCAGCAGTTGGACTCTAGCGGACAATGAGCAGTTCTTC	CASSWTLADNEQFF
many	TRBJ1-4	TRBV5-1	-	TGCGCCAGCAGCCAGGCCGGACCGCCGAATGAAAAACTGTTTTTT	CASSQAGPPNEKLFF
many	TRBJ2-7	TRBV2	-	TGTGCCAGCAATGAACAGTCGTTCGAGCAGTACTTC	CASNEQSFEQYF
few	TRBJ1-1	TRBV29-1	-	TGCAGCGTACGAAGGACAGTTTTGAACACTGAAGCTTTCTTT	CSVRRTVLNTEAFF
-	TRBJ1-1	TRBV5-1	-	TGCGCCAGCAGCGGCGGACAATTGAACACTGAAGCTTTCTTT	CASSGGQLNTEAFF
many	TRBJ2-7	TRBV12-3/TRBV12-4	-	TGTGCCAGCAGTTTACACGGAATAAAGCGACAATACGAGCAGTACTTC	CASSLHGIKRQYEQYF
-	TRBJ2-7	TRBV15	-	TGTGCCACCAGCAGAGATATGGGGGTGTACGAGCAGTACTTC	CATSRDMGVYEQYF
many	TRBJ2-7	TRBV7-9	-	TGTGCCAGCAGCTGGGACCGGTACGAGCAGTACTTC	CASSWDRYEQYF
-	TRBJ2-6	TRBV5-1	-	TGCGCCAGCAGCTGGACTTTCCGGAGCTCTGGGGCCAACGTCCTGACTTTC	CASSWTFRSSGANVLTF
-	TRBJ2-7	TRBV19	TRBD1	TGTGCCAGTAGTACACCGGGACAGCAAACCTACGAGCAGTACTTC	CASSTPGQQTYEQYF
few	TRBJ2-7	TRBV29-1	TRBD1	TGCAGCGTTCGTCGGACAGGGGGGATGGTAAATGAGCAGTACTTC	CSVRRTGGMVNEQYF
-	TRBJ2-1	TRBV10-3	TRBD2	TGTGCCATCAGTCCACTAGCGGGGCAATACAATGAGCAGTTCTTC	CAISPLAGQYNEQFF
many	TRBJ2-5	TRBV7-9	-	TGTGCCAGCAGCTTGGGAGGACAGCAAGAGACCCAGTACTTC	CASSLGGQQETQYF
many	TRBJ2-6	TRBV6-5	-	TGTGCCAGCAGTAGCCGCCCGGGGGCACGGGCCAACGTCCTGACTTTC	CASSSRPGARANVLTF
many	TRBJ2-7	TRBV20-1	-	TGCAGTGCTAGAGGGGACCTCGAGCAGTACTTC	CSARGDLEQYF
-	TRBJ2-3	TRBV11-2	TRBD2	TGTGCCAGCAGCCATACTAGCGGGGGGGGTGGGGGCACAGATACGCAGTATTTT	CASSHTSGGGGGTDTQYF
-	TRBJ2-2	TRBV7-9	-	TGTGCCAGCAGCTACTACGGGGTCGAACTGTTTTTT	CASSYYGVELFF
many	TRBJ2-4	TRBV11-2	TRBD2	TGTGCCAGCAGCCCGCTTTCGAGCGGGATCCCCAGGCCGTACTTC	CASSPLSSGIPRPYF
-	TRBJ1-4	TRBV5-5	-	TGTGCCAGCAGCTTGGAAGGCGAAGGGGAAAAACTGTTTTTT	CASSLEGEGEKLFF